Here is one T cell receptor beta chain with its context. Antigen: not known. It was the library that attached unique molecular identifiers to individual cDNA molecules. MiXCR was run by TCRdb on the RACE reads, yielding one entry per CDR3 protein. The table includes under 200,000 distinct CDR3 sequences, 25% to 30% detected once. Stated time point: pre-sensitization, week 0. Indicated treatment: therapeutic diphenylcyclopropenone sensitization with weekly scalp DPC. The data are from a study of human T cells and chemical hapten exposure. General study points: DPC sensitization left the count of TCRs above 1 in 1000 unchanged.

The junction had 7 bases not matched to a gene; V was cut back by 3 bases and J by 2 bases. The CDR3 covers 15 residues. Germline V gene sequence: CDR1 MGHRA, CDR2 YSYEKL. This material consisted of whole blood, taken in connection with sensitization to the hapten diphenylcyclopropenone (DPC). The sequence was obtained from a woman aged 25 to 39 with alopecia areata. Some clones in this sample may be carry-over from other donors' samples. V is TRBV4-1 and J is TRBJ2-7; 7 bases fit TRBD1. CDR3 sequence reads: CASSQEGTATYEQYF. The CDR3, as DNA: TGCGCCAGCAGCCAGGAAGGGACAGCAACCTACGAGCAGTACTTC.